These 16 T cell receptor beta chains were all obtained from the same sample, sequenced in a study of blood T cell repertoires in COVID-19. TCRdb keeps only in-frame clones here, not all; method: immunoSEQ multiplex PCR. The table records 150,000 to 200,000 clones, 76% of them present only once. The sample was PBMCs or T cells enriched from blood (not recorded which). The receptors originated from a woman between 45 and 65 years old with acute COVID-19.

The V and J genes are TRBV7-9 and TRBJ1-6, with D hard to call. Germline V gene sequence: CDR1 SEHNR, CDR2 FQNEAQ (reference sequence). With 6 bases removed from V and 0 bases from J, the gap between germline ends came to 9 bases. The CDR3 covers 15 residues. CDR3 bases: TGTGCCAGCAGACAATTAAACTCCTATAATTCACCCCTCCACTTT. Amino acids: CASRQLNSYNSPLHF. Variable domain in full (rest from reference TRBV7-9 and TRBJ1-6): DTGVSQNPRHKITKRGQNVTFRCDPISEHNRLYWYRQTLGQGPEFLTYFQNEAQLEKSRLLSDRFSAERPKGSFSTLEIQRTEQGDSAMYLCASRQLNSYNSPLHFGNGTRLTVT.

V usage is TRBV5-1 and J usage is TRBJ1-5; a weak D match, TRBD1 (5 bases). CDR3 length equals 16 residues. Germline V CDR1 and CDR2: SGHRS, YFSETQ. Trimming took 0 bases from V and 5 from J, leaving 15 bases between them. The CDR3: CASSLEPGNPYQPQHF. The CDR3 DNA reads TGCGCCAGCAGCTTGGAACCAGGGAACCCCTATCAGCCCCAGCATTTT.

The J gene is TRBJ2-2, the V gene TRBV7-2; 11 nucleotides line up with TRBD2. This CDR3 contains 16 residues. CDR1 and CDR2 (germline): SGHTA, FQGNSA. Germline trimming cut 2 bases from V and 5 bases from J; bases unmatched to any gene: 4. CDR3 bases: TGTGCCAGCAGCTTAAATAGCGGGGGGGATACCGGGGAGCTGTTTTTT. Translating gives CASSLNSGGDTGELFF.

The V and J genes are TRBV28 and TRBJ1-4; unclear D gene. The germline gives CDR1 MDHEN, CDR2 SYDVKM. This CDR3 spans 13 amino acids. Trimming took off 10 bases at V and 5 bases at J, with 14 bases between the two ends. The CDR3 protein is CATLRGLNEKLFF. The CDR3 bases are TGTGCCACCCTGCGAGGTTTAAATGAAAAACTGTTTTTT.

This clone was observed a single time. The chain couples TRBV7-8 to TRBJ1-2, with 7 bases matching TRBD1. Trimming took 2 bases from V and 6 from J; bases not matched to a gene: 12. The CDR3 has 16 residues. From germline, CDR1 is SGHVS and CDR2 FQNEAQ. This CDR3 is CASSLRRSGTDHGYTF. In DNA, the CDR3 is TGTGCCAGCAGCTTACGTCGGTCCGGGACAGACCATGGCTACACCTTC.

CDR3 sequence: CASTPEQGIPYPHEQYV. The CDR3 DNA is TGTGCCAGCACCCCTGAACAGGGGATCCCTTATCCCCACGAGCAGTACGTC. V usage is TRBV27 and J usage is TRBJ2-7, with 7 bases matching TRBD1. The V gene end was trimmed by 7 bases and the J gene end by 5 bases; junction bases not matched to a gene: 20. This CDR3 has 17 amino acids. CDR1 is MNHEY, CDR2 SMNVEV, per germline (reference sequence).

CDR3 DNA: TGTGCCAGCAGTCAAGCAGGGACTAGCGACTACGAGCAGTACGTC. This sequence encodes CASSQAGTSDYEQYV. This chain joins TRBV2 and TRBJ2-7; TRBD2 matches 10 bases. The CDR3 is 15 amino acids. Germline V lookup: CDR1 SNHLY, CDR2 FYNNEI.

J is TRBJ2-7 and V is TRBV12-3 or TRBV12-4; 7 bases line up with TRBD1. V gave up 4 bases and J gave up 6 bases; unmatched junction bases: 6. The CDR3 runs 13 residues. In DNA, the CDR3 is TGTGCCAGCAGTTACAGGGGTTCAAGCGAGCAGTACGTC. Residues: CASSYRGSSEQYV.

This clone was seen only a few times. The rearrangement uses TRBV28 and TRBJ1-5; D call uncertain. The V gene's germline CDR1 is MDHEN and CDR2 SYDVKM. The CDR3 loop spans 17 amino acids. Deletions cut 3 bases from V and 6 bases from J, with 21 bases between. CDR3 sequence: CASSFYSGSGSGQPQHF. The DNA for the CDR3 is TGTGCCAGCAGTTTCTACTCCGGCAGCGGGTCAGGTCAGCCCCAGCATTTT.

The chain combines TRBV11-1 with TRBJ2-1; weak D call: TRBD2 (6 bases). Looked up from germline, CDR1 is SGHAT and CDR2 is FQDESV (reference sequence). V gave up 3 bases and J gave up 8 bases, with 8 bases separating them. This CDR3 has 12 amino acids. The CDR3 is CASSLLADEQFF. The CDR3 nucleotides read TGTGCCAGCAGCTTGTTAGCGGATGAGCAGTTCTTC.

As DNA, the CDR3 is TGTGCCAGCAGCCCACCGGGAGTCGGCGAGCAGTTCTTC. Its translation: CASSPPGVGEQFF. The chain joins TRBV12-3 or TRBV12-4 to TRBJ2-1; weak D call: TRBD2 (6 bases). This CDR3 is 13 amino acids long. Deletions cut 6 bases from V and 10 bases from J, with 16 bases between.

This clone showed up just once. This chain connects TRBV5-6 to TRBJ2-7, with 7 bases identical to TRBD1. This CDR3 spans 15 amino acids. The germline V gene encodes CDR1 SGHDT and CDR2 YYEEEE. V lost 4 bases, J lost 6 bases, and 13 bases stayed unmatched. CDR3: CASSRSGQSASEQYV. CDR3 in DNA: TGTGCCAGCAGCCGCTCGGGACAGAGCGCATCCGAGCAGTACGTC.

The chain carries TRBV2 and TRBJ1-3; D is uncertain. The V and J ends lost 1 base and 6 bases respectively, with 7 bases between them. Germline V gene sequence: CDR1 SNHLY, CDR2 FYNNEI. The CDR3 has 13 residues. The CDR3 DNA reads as TGTGCCAGCAGTGAAGACTCGCCAAACACCATATATTTT. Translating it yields CASSEDSPNTIYF.

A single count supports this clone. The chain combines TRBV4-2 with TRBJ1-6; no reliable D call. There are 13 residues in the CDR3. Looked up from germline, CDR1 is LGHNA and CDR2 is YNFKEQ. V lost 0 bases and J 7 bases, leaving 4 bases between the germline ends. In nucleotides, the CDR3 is TGTGCCAGCAGCCAAGAGTTAAATTCACCCCTCCACTTT. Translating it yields CASSQELNSPLHF.

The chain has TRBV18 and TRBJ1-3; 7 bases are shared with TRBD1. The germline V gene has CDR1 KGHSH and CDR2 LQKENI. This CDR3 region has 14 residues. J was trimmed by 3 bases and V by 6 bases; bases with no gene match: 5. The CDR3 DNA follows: TGTGCCAGCTCTGCTGACAGGGATGGAAACACCATATATTTT. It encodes CASSADRDGNTIYF. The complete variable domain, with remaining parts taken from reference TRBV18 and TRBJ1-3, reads NAGVMQNPRHLVRRRGQEARLRCSPMKGHSHVYWYRQLPEEGLKFMVYLQKENIIDESGMPKERFSAEFPKEGPSILRIQQVVRGDSAAYFCASSADRDGNTIYFGEGSWLTVV.

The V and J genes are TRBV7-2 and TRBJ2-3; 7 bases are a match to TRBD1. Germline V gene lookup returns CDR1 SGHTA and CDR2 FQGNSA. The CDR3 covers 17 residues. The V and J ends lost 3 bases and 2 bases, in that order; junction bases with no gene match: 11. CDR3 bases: TGTGCCAGCAGCTTCCAGACCGGGACAGCGGCCACAGATACGCAGTATTTT. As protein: CASSFQTGTAATDTQYF.